This TCR beta chain derives from a study of beta chain features in type 1 diabetes. For the study at large: Analysis included about 110 million sorted cells drawn from all samples. Broader study findings: Shorter TCRB CDR3s, moderately but significantly so, marked every one of the four CD4+ subsets in Type 1 diabetes patients.

A remark on this clone: Its antigen remains unidentified.

Sequenced material consisted of expressed TCRB transcripts (all of the isolated RNA was reverse transcribed). The protocol was immunoSEQ multiplex PCR, while the TCRdb copy is restricted to in-frame clones and leaves out a portion. In the table there are roughly 340,000 clones, roughly 13% of which are singletons. The ends were cut back, 1 base at V and 5 bases at J, with 14 bases in the middle. This CDR3 is built from 15 residues. Per the germline V gene, CDR1 is SGHAT and CDR2 is FQNNGV. Averaging roughly 120 mL, one heparinised blood draw came from each individual donor. CD4+ naive, central memory, regulatory and stem cell-like memory cells were sorted via CD45RO/CCR7/CD25/CD127/CD95/CD27. In all sorted populations, purity surpassed 98%.

This receptor was obtained from a woman between 18 and 29 years old with type 1 diabetes. The V call is TRBV11-2, the J call TRBJ2-5; tentative D call: TRBD1 (7 bases). The specimen sequenced was naive CD4+ T cells from blood. The CDR3 loop is CASSLGTGGQETQYF. DNA of the CDR3: TGTGCCAGCAGCTTAGGAACCGGGGGACAGGAGACCCAGTACTTC.